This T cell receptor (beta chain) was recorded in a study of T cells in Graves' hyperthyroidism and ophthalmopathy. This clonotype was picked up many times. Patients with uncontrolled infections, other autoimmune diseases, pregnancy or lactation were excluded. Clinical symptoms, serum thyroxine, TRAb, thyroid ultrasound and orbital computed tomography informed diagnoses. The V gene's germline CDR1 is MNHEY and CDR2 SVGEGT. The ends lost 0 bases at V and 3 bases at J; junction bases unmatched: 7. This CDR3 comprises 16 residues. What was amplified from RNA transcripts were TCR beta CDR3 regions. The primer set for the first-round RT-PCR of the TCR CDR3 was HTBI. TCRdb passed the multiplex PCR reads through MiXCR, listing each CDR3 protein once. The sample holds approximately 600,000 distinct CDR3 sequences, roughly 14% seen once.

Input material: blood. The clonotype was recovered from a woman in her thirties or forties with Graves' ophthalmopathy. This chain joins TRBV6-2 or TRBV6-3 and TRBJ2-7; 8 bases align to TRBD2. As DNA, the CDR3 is TGTGCCAGCAGTTACTCGACTAGGCTAGCGGGCTACGAGCAGTACTTC. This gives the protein CASSYSTRLAGYEQYF.